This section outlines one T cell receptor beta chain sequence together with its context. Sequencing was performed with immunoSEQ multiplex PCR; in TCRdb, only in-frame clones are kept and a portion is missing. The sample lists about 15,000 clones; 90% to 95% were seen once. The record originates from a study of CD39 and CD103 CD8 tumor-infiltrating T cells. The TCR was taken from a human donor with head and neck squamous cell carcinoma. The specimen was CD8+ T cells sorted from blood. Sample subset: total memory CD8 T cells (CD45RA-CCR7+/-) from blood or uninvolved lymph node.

CDR3 residues: CASSYGTGVGNTIYF. The CDR3 bases are TGTGCCAGCAGTTACGGGACAGGGGTTGGAAACACCATATATTTT. The chain joins TRBV6-6 to TRBJ1-3; TRBD1 agrees at 10 bases. In germline, CDR1 is MNHNY, CDR2 SVGAGI (reference sequence). The CDR3 is 15 amino acids. The V gene end was trimmed by 2 bases and the J gene end by 3 bases; junction bases not matched to a gene: 1.